A selection of T cell receptor beta chains follows, all from one sample in a study of spatial heterogeneity in lung cancer. MiXCR, run by TCRdb on the 5' RACE reads, gives a single entry per CDR3 protein. The sample holds tens of thousands of distinct CDR3 sequences, roughly 8% seen once. The sample here was PBMCs, taken at surgery. These receptors came from a male donor with early-stage non-small cell lung cancer. Each CDR3 is given with its conserved first and last residue. Each record gives: CDR3 DNA, CDR3 protein, D gene, clone size, V gene, J gene. D genes are given only for firm matches. Part of the rows lack a size; the others show once, few, many or a class for expanded clones.

TGTGCCAGCAGCAGCAGCCGGGCGACTCCGGGAGGGATTAATCAGCCCCAGCATTTT	CASSSSRATPGGINQPQHF	NA	many	TRBV6-5	TRBJ1-5
TGCAGTGCTGGGGTATACAATGAGCAGTTCTTC	CSAGVYNEQFF	NA	many	TRBV20-1	TRBJ2-1
TGTGCCAGCAGCCCAGGGACAGGGGGCGTTCAGCCCCAGCATTTT	CASSPGTGGVQPQHF	TRBD1	few	TRBV11-2	TRBJ1-5
TGTGCCATCAGCTCCGGGACTAGCGGGGGGGCCGGCCAGGATGAGCAGTTCTTC	CAISSGTSGGAGQDEQFF	TRBD2	many	TRBV10-3	TRBJ2-1
TGTGCCAGCAGCCATAGCGGGAAGTCAGATACGCAGTATTTT	CASSHSGKSDTQYF	TRBD2	few	TRBV3-1	TRBJ2-3
TGTGCCAGCAGTGAGGGTCTAGCGGGAGCCAAAAACATTCAGTACTTC	CASSEGLAGAKNIQYF	TRBD2	many	TRBV2	TRBJ2-4
TGTGCCAGCAGCTCCCCCAGGGAGAACACTGAAGCTTTCTTT	CASSSPRENTEAFF	NA	many	TRBV7-2	TRBJ1-1
TGTGCCAGCTCAGCGCGGGATAGCAATCAGCCCCAGCATTTT	CASSARDSNQPQHF	NA	many	TRBV19	TRBJ1-5
TGTGCCAGCCTAGGACAGGAGAATCAGCCCCAGCATTTT	CASLGQENQPQHF	TRBD1	many	TRBV2	TRBJ1-5
TGTGCCAGCTCACCACCTGCAGGGCTGCAAGAGACCCAGTACTTC	CASSPPAGLQETQYF	NA	NA	TRBV18	TRBJ2-5
NA	CASSSSGGHQPQHF	NA	many	TRBV6-6	TRBJ1-5
TGTGCCAGTAGGACAGTGGACAGGAGCACAGATACGCAGTATTTT	CASRTVDRSTDTQYF	TRBD1	NA	TRBV19	TRBJ2-3
TGTGCCAGCAGTTTAGGGGGTCACCCCAATGAGCAGTTCTTC	CASSLGGHPNEQFF	NA	many	TRBV12-3/TRBV12-4	TRBJ2-1
TGCGCCAGCAGCCACCCCTTGGGGACTAGCGGCAATGAGCAGTTCTTC	CASSHPLGTSGNEQFF	TRBD2	many	TRBV4-1	TRBJ2-1
TGTGCCAGTACAACGGGAGGAAGTCTTGCGCCCCAGCATTTT	CASTTGGSLAPQHF	NA	many	TRBV19	TRBJ1-5
TGTGCCAGCAGTTTGGCAGGGGTTGGGGCCAACGTCCTGACTTTC	CASSLAGVGANVLTF	NA	many	TRBV12-3/TRBV12-4	TRBJ2-6
TGTGCCAGCACCCAGGGGGCGCGGACTGAAGCTTTCTTT	CASTQGARTEAFF	TRBD1	few	TRBV6-5	TRBJ1-1
TGTGCCAGCAGGATCCCGGGAGGTCAAAGGACCACTGAAGCTTTCTTT	CASRIPGGQRTTEAFF	NA	many	TRBV11-2	TRBJ1-1